The 10 T cell receptor beta chains below all came from one sample that was sequenced in a study of regulatory T cells in long-lasting Graves disease. Construction of the TCR beta libraries employed iRepertoire HTBI primers in conjunction with Arm-PCR of CDR3 regions. TCRdb independently ran MiXCR on the multiplex PCR reads; one entry per CDR3 protein. The sample lists more than 300,000 distinct CDR3 sequences, 10% to 15% occurring once. The time point is: newly diagnosed GD, antithyroid drugs for less than 3 months. From PBMCs, RNA was extracted and then used to make the TCR library. The sample also formed part of further work on T cells in Graves' hyperthyroidism and ophthalmopathy.

Sequencing was performed on peripheral blood mononuclear cells (PBMCs), taken at new diagnosis, from a patient treated with antithyroid drugs. Receptors originate from a woman under 30 with Graves disease.

There are many counts of this clonotype. V is TRBV6-2 or TRBV6-3 and J is TRBJ2-2; 11 bases agree with TRBD2. The germline gives CDR1 MNHEY, CDR2 SVGEGT. The CDR3 is 18 amino acids. The trim removed 8 bases at V and 3 bases at J, leaving 14 bases unmatched. The CDR3 here is CASGSGRATRKDTGELFF. The CDR3 nucleotides are TGTGCCAGCGGTAGCGGGAGGGCTACCCGAAAAGACACCGGGGAGCTGTTTTTT.

This clonotype was observed at least ten times. The V and J genes are TRBV11-2 and TRBJ2-1; 13 bases align to TRBD2. The CDR3 runs to 16 residues. Germline V gene lookup returns CDR1 SGHAT and CDR2 FQNNGV. V lost 4 bases and J lost 6; bases outside the gene matches: 6. CDR3 region: CASSSRGLAGFNEQFF. The DNA for the CDR3 is TGTGCCAGCAGCTCTAGGGGACTAGCGGGATTCAATGAGCAGTTCTTC.

The table lists this clonotype with many counts. The CDR3 nucleotides are TGTGCCAGCAAGTGGGGGGCCTACAATGAGCAGTTCTTC. Its translation is CASKWGAYNEQFF. The V and J genes are TRBV13 and TRBJ2-1; weak D call: TRBD2 (6 bases). Trimming took 7 bases from V and 2 from J, leaving 9 bases between them. This CDR3 spans 13 amino acids. Germline V gives CDR1 PRHDT, CDR2 FYEKMQ (reference sequence). Drawing the rest from reference TRBV13 and TRBJ2-1, the complete variable domain is AAGVIQSPRHLIKEKRETATLKCYPIPRHDTVYWYQQGPGQDPQFLISFYEKMQSDKGSIPDRFSAQQFSDYHSELNMSSLELGDSALYFCASKWGAYNEQFFGPGTRLTVL.

This clonotype was observed a handful of times. The chain is built from TRBV13 and TRBJ1-2, with 7 nucleotides matching TRBD1. This CDR3 has 12 amino acids. Germline CDR1 PRHDT, CDR2 FYEKMQ (reference sequence). J gave up 10 bases and V 5 bases, and 7 bases lay outside the gene matches. In DNA, the CDR3 is TGTGCCAGCAGCCTGCGGGACAGCATCTACACCTTC. Translated, it gives CASSLRDSIYTF.

This clonotype has ten or more counts. This chain joins TRBV6-9 and TRBJ2-1; no firm D call. Germline V lookup: CDR1 MNHGY, CDR2 SVAAGI. This CDR3 is built from 16 residues. Trimming took off 3 bases at V and 0 bases at J, with 12 bases between the two ends. The CDR3 DNA follows: TGTGCCAGCAGTTACACATCCCCTTTCTCCTACAATGAGCAGTTCTTC. Translated: CASSYTSPFSYNEQFF.

The table lists this clonotype with a few counts. This chain joins TRBV2 and TRBJ2-5, with 12 bases matching TRBD2. This CDR3 has 14 residues. Per the germline V gene, CDR1 is SNHLY and CDR2 is FYNNEI. V was clipped by 7 bases and J by 5 bases; unmatched bases: 5. Here the CDR3 reads CASTSSGGAETQYF. In DNA, the CDR3 is TGTGCCAGCACCTCTAGCGGGGGGGCGGAGACCCAGTACTTC.

This clonotype was seen only a few times. The chain is built from TRBV30 and TRBJ1-1; 7 positions agree with TRBD1. Germline assignment: CDR1 GTSNPN and CDR2 SVGIG (reference sequence). J was trimmed by 0 bases and V by 3 bases; bases with no gene match: 13. The CDR3 is 17 residues long. CDR3 residues: CAWRPTQDTGVNTEAFF. CDR3 bases: TGTGCCTGGAGGCCAACACAGGATACAGGGGTGAACACTGAAGCTTTCTTT.

This clonotype came up a few times. J is TRBJ2-3 and V is TRBV19; 11 nucleotides line up with TRBD2. J gave up 3 bases and V 5 bases, and 7 bases lay outside the gene matches. The CDR3 sequence is 16 residues long. CDR1 LNHDA and CDR2 SQIVND come from the germline V gene (reference sequence). DNA of the CDR3: TGTGCCAGTAGTTCACGACTAGCGGGACCAACAGATACGCAGTATTTT. Translation gives CASSSRLAGPTDTQYF.

This clonotype was counted ten times or more. The CDR3 nucleotides read TGCGCCAGTCAAATGACTCCCGGGGGCACTGAAGCTTTCTTT. It encodes CASQMTPGGTEAFF. V and J are TRBV5-1 and TRBJ1-1; D is possibly TRBD1 (5 bases). Germline V gene sequence: CDR1 SGHRS, CDR2 YFSETQ. The CDR3 contains 14 residues. The germline V and J ends were trimmed by 8 bases and 4 bases, with 18 bases remaining between them.

This clonotype has a count of ten or more. This sequence joins TRBV28 and TRBJ1-5; 7 bases are shared with TRBD1. This CDR3 comprises 19 residues. The V gene end was trimmed by 5 bases and the J gene end by 2 bases; junction bases not matched to a gene: 18. Germline assignment: CDR1 MDHEN and CDR2 SYDVKM. The CDR3 sequence is CASSPLPRRGRLGNQPQHF. The CDR3 region has the DNA TGTGCCAGCAGTCCACTGCCCCGGAGGGGGCGCTTGGGCAATCAGCCCCAGCATTTT.